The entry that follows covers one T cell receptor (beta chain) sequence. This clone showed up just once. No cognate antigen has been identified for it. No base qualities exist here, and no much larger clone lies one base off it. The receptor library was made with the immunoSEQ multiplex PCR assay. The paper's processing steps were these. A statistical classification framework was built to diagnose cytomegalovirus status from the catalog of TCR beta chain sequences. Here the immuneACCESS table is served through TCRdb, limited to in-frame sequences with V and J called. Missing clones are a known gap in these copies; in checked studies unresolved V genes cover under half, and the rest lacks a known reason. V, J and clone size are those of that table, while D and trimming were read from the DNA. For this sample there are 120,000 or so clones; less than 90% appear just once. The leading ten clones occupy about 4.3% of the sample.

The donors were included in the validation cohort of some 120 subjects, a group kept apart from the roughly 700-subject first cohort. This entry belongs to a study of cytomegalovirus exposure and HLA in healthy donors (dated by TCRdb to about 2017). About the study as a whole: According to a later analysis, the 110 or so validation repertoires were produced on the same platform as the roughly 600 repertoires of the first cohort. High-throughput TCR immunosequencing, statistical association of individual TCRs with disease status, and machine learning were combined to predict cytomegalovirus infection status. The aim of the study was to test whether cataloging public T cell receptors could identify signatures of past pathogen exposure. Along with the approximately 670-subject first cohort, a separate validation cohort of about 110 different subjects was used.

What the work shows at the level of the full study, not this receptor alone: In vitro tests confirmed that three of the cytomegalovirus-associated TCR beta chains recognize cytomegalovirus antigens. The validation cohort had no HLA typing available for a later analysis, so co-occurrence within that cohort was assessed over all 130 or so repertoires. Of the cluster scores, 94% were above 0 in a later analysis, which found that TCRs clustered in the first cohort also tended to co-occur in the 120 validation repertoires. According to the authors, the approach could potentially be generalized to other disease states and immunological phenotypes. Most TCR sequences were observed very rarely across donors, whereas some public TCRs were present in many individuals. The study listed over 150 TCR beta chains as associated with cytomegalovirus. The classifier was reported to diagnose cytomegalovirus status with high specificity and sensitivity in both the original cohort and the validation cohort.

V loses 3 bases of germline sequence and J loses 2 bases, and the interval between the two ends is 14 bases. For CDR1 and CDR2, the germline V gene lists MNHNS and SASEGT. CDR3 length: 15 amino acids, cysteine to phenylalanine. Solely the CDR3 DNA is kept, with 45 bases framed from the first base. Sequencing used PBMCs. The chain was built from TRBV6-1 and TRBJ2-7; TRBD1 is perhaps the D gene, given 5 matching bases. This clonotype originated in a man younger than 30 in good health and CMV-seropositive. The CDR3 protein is CASSDKAGWTYEQYF. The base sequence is TGTGCCAGCAGTGACAAGGCAGGGTGGACCTACGAGCAGTACTTC.